These 15 T cell receptor beta chains came from one sample sequenced in a study of blood T cell repertoires in COVID-19. Clones were read by immunoSEQ multiplex PCR, and TCRdb kept only the in-frame ones, dropping some. Counted here are 230,000 or so clones, 88% occurring once; the ten biggest clones make up roughly 14%. Sequencing used PBMCs or T cells enriched from blood (not recorded which). The source is a woman between 50 and 59 years old with acute COVID-19.

V is TRBV3-1 (or the pseudogene TRBV3-2) and J is TRBJ2-7, with TRBD2 matching over 16 bases. The junction had 7 bases not matched to a gene; V was cut back by 3 bases and J by 5 bases. CDR1 is LGHDT and CDR2 is YNNKEL in the germline V gene (reference sequence). The CDR3 has 17 amino acids. For the CDR3, the DNA is TGTGCCAGCAGCCAGTCGGGACTAGCGGGAGGGAGACACGAGCAGTACTTC. This codes for CASSQSGLAGGRHEQYF.

V is TRBV7-2 and J is TRBJ2-2; perhaps TRBD1 as D (6 bases). Trimming took off 4 bases at V and 5 bases at J, with 17 bases between the two ends. This CDR3 has 16 amino acids. Germline-derived CDR1 and CDR2 are SGHTA and FQGNSA. In DNA, the CDR3 is TGTGCCAGCAGCTCGAGGGTCCAGGGGTGGACCGGGGAGCTGTTTTTT. Its translation: CASSSRVQGWTGELFF.

The chain is built from TRBV30 and TRBJ1-2; the D gene is possibly TRBD1 (6 bases). The CDR3 contains 13 residues. V lost 0 bases, J lost 8 bases, and 13 bases lay in between. Germline V CDR1 and CDR2: GTSNPN, SVGIG (reference sequence). This CDR3 is CAWSVQGLLGYTF. CDR3 sequence (DNA): TGTGCCTGGAGTGTACAGGGTCTTCTGGGCTACACCTTC.

V is TRBV9 and J is TRBJ1-1; the match to TRBD1 covers 10 bases. V lost 6 bases and J lost 1; bases outside the gene matches: 9. Per germline, CDR1 SGDLS and CDR2 YYNGEE. The CDR3 is made up of 16 amino acids. The CDR3 DNA sequence: TGTGCCAGCACCAAGTGGGGGGACAGGGGGAACACTGAAGCTTTCTTT. Amino acids: CASTKWGDRGNTEAFF.

The rearrangement links TRBV15 to TRBJ1-2; no clear D. The V gene lost 3 bases and the J gene lost 6 bases, with 11 bases spanning the gap. CDR3 length: 13 residues. The germline V gene encodes CDR1 LNHNV and CDR2 YYDKDF (reference sequence). This chain's CDR3 is CATSRVQPHGYTF. CDR3 DNA sequence: TGTGCCACCAGCAGGGTACAGCCCCATGGCTACACCTTC.

The chain carries TRBV24-1 and TRBJ2-7; tentative D call: TRBD2 (6 bases). The length of the CDR3 is 14 residues. V lost 4 bases to trimming and J lost 0 bases, with 9 bases between them. CDR1 and CDR2 (germline): KGHDR, SFDVKD. The CDR3 DNA follows: TGTGCCACCAGTGACCCGACTAGCTCCTACGAGCAGTACTTC. Amino acids: CATSDPTSSYEQYF.

The V call is TRBV7-9, the J call TRBJ2-1; 11 bases are a match to TRBD2. The junction had 10 bases not matched to a gene; V was cut back by 2 bases and J by 1 base. This CDR3 comprises 19 residues. Germline CDR1 reads SEHNR; CDR2 reads FQNEAQ (reference sequence). The CDR3 reads CASSLPGQRTSGSYNEQFF. CDR3 DNA sequence: TGTGCCAGCAGCTTACCGGGACAGAGGACTAGCGGGTCCTACAATGAGCAGTTCTTC.

The V gene is TRBV27, the J gene TRBJ2-7; 10 bases align to TRBD2. J was trimmed by 3 bases and V by 3 bases; bases with no gene match: 5. CDR3 length equals 15 residues. CDR1 and CDR2 (germline): MNHEY, SMNVEV (reference sequence). The CDR3 protein is CASSLVAGGGYEQYF. The CDR3 DNA sequence: TGTGCCAGCAGTTTGGTAGCGGGAGGAGGCTACGAGCAGTACTTC.

This clone was recorded only once. The chain is built from TRBV28 and TRBJ2-5, with D tentatively TRBD2 (6 bases). Germline assignment: CDR1 MDHEN and CDR2 SYDVKM. This CDR3 region has 17 residues. V was clipped by 6 bases and J by 0 bases, with 20 bases between them. The CDR3 coding sequence is TGTGCCAGCAGCAAACTAACCGGGACTCCGTACCAAGAGACCCAGTACTTC. Translating gives CASSKLTGTPYQETQYF.

V and J are TRBV9 and TRBJ2-1, with D possibly TRBD2 on 6 matching bases. The CDR3 is 14 residues long. Germline V gene sequence: CDR1 SGDLS, CDR2 YYNGEE. The V end was cut by 3 bases, the J end by 2 bases, with 9 bases between. The CDR3 nucleotides are TGTGCCAGCAGCGGGGCTAGCGCCTACAATGAGCAGTTCTTC. This codes for CASSGASAYNEQFF.

This CDR3 reads CASSLVRRGRIYGYTF. CDR3 nucleotide sequence: TGTGCCAGCAGCTTAGTAAGGAGGGGGCGCATCTATGGCTACACCTTC. This rearrangement joins TRBV7-9 to TRBJ1-2, with 7 bases fitting TRBD1. This CDR3 contains 16 residues. Germline CDR1 reads SEHNR; CDR2 reads FQNEAQ (reference sequence). V shed 1 base, J shed 4 bases, and the junction held 9 bases outside the gene matches.

The rearrangement uses TRBV9 and TRBJ2-1; maybe TRBD2 (6 bases). The CDR3 is made up of 13 amino acids. CDR1 and CDR2 from the germline V gene are SGDLS and YYNGEE. Deletions cut 3 bases from V and 8 bases from J, with 12 bases between. CDR3 in DNA: TGTGCCAGCAGCGCGACTAGTACAGATGAGCAGTTCTTC. Its translation: CASSATSTDEQFF.

This chain joins TRBV28 and TRBJ2-7; 7 bases align to TRBD1. Per germline, CDR1 MDHEN and CDR2 SYDVKM. The V gene end was trimmed by 8 bases and the J gene end by 0 bases; junction bases not matched to a gene: 7. The CDR3 consists of 14 residues. CDR3 nucleotide sequence: TGTGCCAGCCAACCCGGGACAGACTCCTACGAGCAGTACTTC. Its translation: CASQPGTDSYEQYF.

In the case of this clone: A read error may account for a junction end that differs from germline. The chain recombines TRBV11-2 with TRBJ2-1; the D gene is possibly TRBD1 (5 bases). Germline V CDR1 and CDR2: SGHAT, FQNNGV. This CDR3 comprises 16 residues. CDR3 loop: CVSSLGAGSAYNEQFF. Written as DNA, the CDR3 is TGTGTCAGCAGCTTAGGGGCAGGTTCGGCCTACAATGAGCAGTTCTTC.

This chain joins TRBV12-5 and TRBJ2-3, with D hard to call. This CDR3 has 12 amino acids. V was shortened by 4 bases and J by 1 base, with 3 bases between the two germline ends. CDR1 and CDR2 (germline): LGHNT, FRNRAP. The CDR3 sequence is CASGSGTDTQYF. CDR3 nucleotide sequence: TGTGCTAGTGGTTCCGGCACAGATACGCAGTATTTT. Variable domain in full (rest from reference TRBV12-5 and TRBJ2-3): DARVTQTPRHKVTEMGQEVTMRCQPILGHNTVFWYRQTMMQGLELLAYFRNRAPLDDSGMPKDRFSAEMPDATLATLKIQPSEPRDSAVYFCASGSGTDTQYFGPGTRLTVL.